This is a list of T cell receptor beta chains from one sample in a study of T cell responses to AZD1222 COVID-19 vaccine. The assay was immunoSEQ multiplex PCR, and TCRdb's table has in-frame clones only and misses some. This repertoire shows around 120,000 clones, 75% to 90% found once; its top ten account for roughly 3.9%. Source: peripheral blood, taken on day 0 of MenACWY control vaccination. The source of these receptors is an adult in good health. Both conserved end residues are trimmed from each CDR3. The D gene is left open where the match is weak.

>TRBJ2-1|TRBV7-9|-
ASSLVVTRRAGYNEQF
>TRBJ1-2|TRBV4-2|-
ASSQDRGGLLSGYT
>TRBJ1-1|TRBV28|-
ASSFNAEAF
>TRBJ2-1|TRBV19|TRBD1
ASSISPPGQGFNEQF
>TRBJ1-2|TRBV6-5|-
ASTLNREYGYT
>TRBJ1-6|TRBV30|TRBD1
AWSKRQGGNSPLH
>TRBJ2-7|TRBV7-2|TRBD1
ASSLGTQQGRSYEQY
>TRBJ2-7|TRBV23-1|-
ASTGGLAYEQY
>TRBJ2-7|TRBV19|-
ASSGDGLSSYEQY
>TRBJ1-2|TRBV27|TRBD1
ASGPRQGMFGYT
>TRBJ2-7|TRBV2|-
ASSNSPREQY
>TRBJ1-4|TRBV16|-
ASSQLLSGGPTNEKLF
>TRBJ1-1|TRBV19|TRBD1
ASSPRDSLNTEAF
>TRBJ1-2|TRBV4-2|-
ASSQDLGNYGYT
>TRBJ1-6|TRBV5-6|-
ASSLVGGWDNSPLH
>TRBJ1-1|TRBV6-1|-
ASSEGRGEAF
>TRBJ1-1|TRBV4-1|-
ASSQAQGLMNTEAF
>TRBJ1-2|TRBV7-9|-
ASRPGVSTYGYT
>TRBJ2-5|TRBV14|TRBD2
ASSQFGGFGETQY
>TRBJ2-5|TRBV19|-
ASSPLGGVETQY
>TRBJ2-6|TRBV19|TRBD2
ASSLAGVTEGANVLT
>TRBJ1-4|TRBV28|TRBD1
ASSSTGAFNEKLF
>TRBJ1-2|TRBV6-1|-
ASSEVRANYGYT
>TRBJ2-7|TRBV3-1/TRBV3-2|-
ASSQVLAGRGGDEQY
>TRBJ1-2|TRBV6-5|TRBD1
ASSSGTGRGYT
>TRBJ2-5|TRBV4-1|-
ASSQVGRGGFVSRETQY
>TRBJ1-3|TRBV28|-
ASSFPLDRLSSGNTIY
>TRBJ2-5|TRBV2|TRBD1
ASSDLGGGETQY
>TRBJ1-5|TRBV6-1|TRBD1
ASSERDRGIQPQH
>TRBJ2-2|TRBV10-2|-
ASRLTGSTGELF
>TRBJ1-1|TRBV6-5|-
ASILQQGPSTEAF
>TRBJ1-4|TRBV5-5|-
ASSFEGGSNEKLF
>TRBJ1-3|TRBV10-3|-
AISESRVSGNTIY
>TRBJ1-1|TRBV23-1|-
ASSQSQSVMNTEAF
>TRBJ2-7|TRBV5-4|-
ASSLLGASDYEQY
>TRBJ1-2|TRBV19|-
ASSTRPEDYGYT
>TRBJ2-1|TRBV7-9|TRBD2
ASSLVPVAGYNEQF
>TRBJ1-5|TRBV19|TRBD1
ASSLGTGGDNQPQH
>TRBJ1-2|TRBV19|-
ASSRGGSYGYT
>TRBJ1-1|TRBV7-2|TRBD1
ASSLLTGTGEAF
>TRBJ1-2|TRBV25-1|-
ASSESVLYGYT
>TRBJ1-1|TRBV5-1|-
ASSFQGQGTEAF
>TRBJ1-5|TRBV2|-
ASSFGQQPQH
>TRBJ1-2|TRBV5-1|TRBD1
ASSAPGTGYGYT
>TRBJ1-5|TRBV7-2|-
ASSLARAGRDQPQH
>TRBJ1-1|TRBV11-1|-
ASSHRQYGAF
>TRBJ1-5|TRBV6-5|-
ASSAGDSNQPQH
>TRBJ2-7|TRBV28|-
ASTLGWEQY
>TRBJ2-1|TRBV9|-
ASSVANNNEQF
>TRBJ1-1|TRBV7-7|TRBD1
ASSLGEGQGDTEAF
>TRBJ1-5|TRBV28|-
ASITTGGNQPQH
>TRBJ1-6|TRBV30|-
AWSADSPLH
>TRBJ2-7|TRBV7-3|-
ASSRYSGVEQY
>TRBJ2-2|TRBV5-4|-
ASSSGQNTGELF
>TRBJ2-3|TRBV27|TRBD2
ASGRGLDTDTQY
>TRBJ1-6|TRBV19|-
ASSMSVDSPLH